This T cell receptor beta chain was sequenced during a study of shared clonotypes between healthy human individuals. As regards this clone: What it binds is not known.

This table comes from immunoSEQ multiplex PCR, and its TCRdb copy is limited to in-frame clones, with some not included. The sample includes 1.5 million to 1.9 million clones, under 99% seen only once; the top ten take about 0.45%. Study findings and constraints: Sampling involved blood alone; tissue repertoires likely differ. Only a few donors were included, so the genetic and exposure-history diversity represented was limited.

The material sequenced was naive CD4+ T cells sorted from blood. Subset given: CD45RA+ positively selected. This sequence was found in a man aged 30 to 39 in good health.

The CDR3 nucleotides read TGTGCCAGCAGCCAGGAAAGGACGAACACCGGGGAGCTGTTTTTT. Amino acid sequence: CASSQERTNTGELFF. This chain links TRBV2 with TRBJ2-2; D uncertain. The CDR3 length is 15 residues. The germline V gene has CDR1 SNHLY and CDR2 FYNNEI. The V gene lost 6 bases and the J gene lost 0 bases, with 11 bases spanning the gap.